The table lists the clone carrying this T cell receptor (beta chain) with many counts. These data come from a study of regulatory T cells in long-lasting Graves disease. Germline V CDR1 and CDR2: MNHEY, SMNVEV (reference sequence). The ends were cut back, 0 bases at V and 7 bases at J, with 13 bases in the middle. The CDR3 spans 15 residues. CDR3-region Arm-PCR and iRepertoire HTBI primers produced the TCR beta libraries. TCRdb processed the multiplex PCR reads anew with MiXCR; each CDR3 protein has one entry. The sample comprises around 460,000 distinct CDR3 sequences, about 20% of which are singletons, and around 13% rests with the top ten. Documented time point: persistent/refractory GD, antithyroid drugs over 5 years with positive TRAb. PBMCs were the source of the RNA used for TCR sequencing.

The clonotype comes from a female donor with Graves disease. Material: peripheral blood mononuclear cells (PBMCs), obtained when the disease was refractory, from a patient treated with antithyroid drugs. V usage is TRBV27 and J usage is TRBJ1-5; D might be TRBD1 (5 bases). The CDR3 coding sequence is TGTGCCAGCAGTTTATCTGGGGCCGGGGCCCAGCCCCAGCATTTT. It yields the protein CASSLSGAGAQPQHF.